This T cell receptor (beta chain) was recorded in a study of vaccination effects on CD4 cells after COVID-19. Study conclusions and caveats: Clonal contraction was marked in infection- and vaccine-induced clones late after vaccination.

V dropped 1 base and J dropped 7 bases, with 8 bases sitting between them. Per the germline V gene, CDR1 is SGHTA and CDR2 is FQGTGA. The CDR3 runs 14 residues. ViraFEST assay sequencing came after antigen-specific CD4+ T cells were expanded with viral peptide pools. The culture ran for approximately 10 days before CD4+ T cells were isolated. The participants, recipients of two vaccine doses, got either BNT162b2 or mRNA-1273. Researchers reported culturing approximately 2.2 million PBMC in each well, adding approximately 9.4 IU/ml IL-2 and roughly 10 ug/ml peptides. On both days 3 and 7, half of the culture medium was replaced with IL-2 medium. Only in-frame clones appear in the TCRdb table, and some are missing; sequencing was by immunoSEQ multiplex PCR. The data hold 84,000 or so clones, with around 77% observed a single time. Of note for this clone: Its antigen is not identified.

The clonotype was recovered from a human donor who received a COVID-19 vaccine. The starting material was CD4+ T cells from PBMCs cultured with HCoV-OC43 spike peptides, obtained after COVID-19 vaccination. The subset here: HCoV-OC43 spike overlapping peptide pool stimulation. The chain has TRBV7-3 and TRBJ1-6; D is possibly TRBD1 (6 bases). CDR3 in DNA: TGTGCCAGCAGCTTAAAGGGGGGGAATTCACCCCTCCACTTT. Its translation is CASSLKGGNSPLHF.